Listed here is a single T cell receptor beta chain. Only in-frame clones appear in the TCRdb table, and some are missing; sequencing was by immunoSEQ multiplex PCR. Of hundreds of thousands of clones in the sample, roughly 90% were seen once. The V and J ends lost 1 base and 5 bases, in that order; junction bases with no gene match: 9. Looked up from germline, CDR1 is MGHDK and CDR2 is SYGVNS. The CDR3 loop spans 16 amino acids. This record comes from a study of shared T cell receptors in the human thymus. The sample also formed part of further work on human thymus T cells. That paper states: Finnish infants who were healthy and having corrective surgery for congenital heart defects made up the donors. In corrective heart surgery, resections were taken, and these provided the thymus tissue. An apparent bias in V and J gene usage was seen in thymic and blood repertoires. Thymic repertoires from unrelated individuals overlapped highly, related research reported.

The receptor was derived from a boy under two years old with a congenital heart defect. Sequencing was done on a sample of thymocytes. The V call is TRBV25-1, the J call TRBJ2-7, with 9 bases matching TRBD1. The CDR3 DNA follows: TGTGCCAGCAGTGAATCCCGGACAGGGGCTCGGGACGAGCAGTACTTC. As protein: CASSESRTGARDEQYF.